The 21 T cell receptor beta chains below come from one sample, sequenced in a study of graft-versus-host responses after intestinal transplantation. The assay was immunoSEQ multiplex PCR, and TCRdb's table has in-frame clones only and misses some. Among 10,000 or so clones listed, around 94% were seen once. Sequencing used PBMCs, obtained 8 days after intestinal transplant. These receptors all stem from a human patient who received an intestinal transplant, so some T cells may come from the graft donor.

The genes are TRBV9 and TRBJ2-2, with 10 bases fitting TRBD2. CDR3 length: 18 amino acids. V lost 5 bases and J lost 1; bases outside the gene matches: 11. The germline gives CDR1 SGDLS, CDR2 YYNGEE. The CDR3 region is CASSLTSGTSVNTGELFF. The CDR3 DNA sequence: TGTGCCAGCAGTCTTACTTCCGGGACTAGCGTGAACACCGGGGAGCTGTTTTTT.

The rearrangement links TRBV2 to TRBJ2-1, with TRBD2 matching over 9 bases. CDR1 is SNHLY, CDR2 FYNNEI, per germline. J gave up 7 bases and V 4 bases, and 5 bases lay outside the gene matches. This CDR3 is built from 14 residues. The CDR3 loop is CASSGGRALNEQFF. The CDR3 DNA follows: TGTGCCAGCAGTGGCGGGAGGGCCCTAAATGAGCAGTTCTTC.

V usage is TRBV7-9 and J usage is TRBJ2-5, with 7 bases matching TRBD1. The V and J ends lost 0 bases and 5 bases, in that order; junction bases with no gene match: 0. Germline assignment: CDR1 SEHNR and CDR2 FQNEAQ (reference sequence). There are 13 residues in the CDR3. This CDR3 is CASSLAGGETQYF. The CDR3 DNA reads TGTGCCAGCAGCTTAGCAGGGGGCGAGACCCAGTACTTC. The full variable domain, completed using reference TRBV7-9 and TRBJ2-5, is DTGVSQNPRHKITKRGQNVTFRCDPISEHNRLYWYRQTLGQGPEFLTYFQNEAQLEKSRLLSDRFSAERPKGSFSTLEIQRTEQGDSAMYLCASSLAGGETQYFGPGTRLLVL.

The V gene is TRBV29-1, the J gene TRBJ2-1, with D uncertain. V lost 7 bases and J lost 9, with 16 bases in between. CDR1 and CDR2 from the germline V gene are SQVTM and ANQGSEA. CDR3 length equals 12 residues. The CDR3 DNA is TGCAGCGGGGTCCTCGGGCCCGCTGAGCAGTTCTTC. It translates to CSGVLGPAEQFF.

The chain combines TRBV6-6 with TRBJ2-7; D perhaps matches TRBD2 (6 bases). The germline V gene encodes CDR1 MNHNY and CDR2 SVGAGI (reference sequence). There are 14 residues in the CDR3. V shed 6 bases and J shed 4 bases, with 16 bases lying between them. The CDR3 bases are TGTGCCAGCAGCCTAATTGCCGGGACTTACGAGCAGTACTTC. It is translated as CASSLIAGTYEQYF.

This clone has a single count. J is TRBJ2-7 and V is TRBV27, with 7 bases aligning to TRBD2. Germline V gives CDR1 MNHEY, CDR2 SMNVEV (reference sequence). J was trimmed by 1 base and V by 6 bases; bases with no gene match: 6. This CDR3 contains 14 residues. The CDR3 is CASSVMGGSYEQYF. The CDR3 DNA follows: TGTGCCAGCAGCGTGATGGGGGGGTCCTACGAGCAGTACTTC.

The chain combines TRBV28 with TRBJ1-2; 9 nucleotides agree with TRBD1. There are 13 residues in the CDR3. Germline V gene lookup returns CDR1 MDHEN and CDR2 SYDVKM. V lost 7 bases and J lost 5; bases outside the gene matches: 5. The CDR3 is CASTEGQGYGYTF. The CDR3 bases are TGTGCCAGCACCGAAGGACAGGGGTATGGCTACACCTTC.

The J gene is TRBJ1-1, the V gene TRBV6-5, with 7 bases identical to TRBD1. The CDR3 spans 14 residues. Germline V gene lookup returns CDR1 MNHEY and CDR2 SVGAGI. V was clipped by 3 bases and J by 8 bases; unmatched bases: 9. CDR3 sequence: CASSYFRGGQEAFF. The CDR3 nucleotides read TGTGCCAGCAGTTATTTTCGGGGGGGACAGGAAGCTTTCTTT.

The rearrangement uses TRBV4-1 and TRBJ2-1; D is ambiguous. The length of the CDR3 is 12 residues. Trimming took off 4 bases at V and 6 bases at J, with 7 bases between the two ends. Germline CDR1 reads MGHRA; CDR2 reads YSYEKL. CDR3 coding DNA: TGCGCCAGCAGCCCCCTGAGCAATGAGCAGTTCTTC. Amino acid sequence: CASSPLSNEQFF.

This clone was detected a few times. This chain connects TRBV19 to TRBJ2-3; 9 nucleotides align to TRBD1. CDR1 and CDR2 (germline): LNHDA, SQIVND (reference sequence). The CDR3 consists of 15 residues. With V trimmed by 6 bases and J by 1 base, 5 bases remained unmatched. This CDR3 is CASRSRDRGTDTQYF. Here the CDR3 DNA reads TGTGCCAGTAGATCCAGGGACAGGGGCACAGATACGCAGTATTTT.

The J gene is TRBJ1-5, the V gene TRBV19; D call uncertain. Germline assignment: CDR1 LNHDA and CDR2 SQIVND (reference sequence). The CDR3 has 16 residues. Trimming left V 1 base short and J 0 bases short, with 10 bases between. CDR3 sequence (DNA): TGTGCCAGTAGTATAGCTGGTCCCTATAGCAATCAGCCCCAGCATTTT. The encoded protein is CASSIAGPYSNQPQHF.

V and J are TRBV7-9 and TRBJ2-2, with 12 bases matching TRBD2. The CDR3 has 16 amino acids. The junction had 7 bases not matched to a gene; V was cut back by 5 bases and J by 6 bases. Per the germline V gene, CDR1 is SEHNR and CDR2 is FQNEAQ (reference sequence). In DNA, the CDR3 is TGTGCCAGCAGCCAATTGACTAGCGGGGGTCCCGGGGAGCTGTTTTTT. It yields the protein CASSQLTSGGPGELFF.

The J gene is TRBJ2-3, the V gene TRBV5-1; 7 bases are shared with TRBD2. CDR3 length: 14 residues. With 7 bases clipped from V and 5 bases from J, the junction kept 10 bases outside the gene matches. Germline assignment: CDR1 SGHRS and CDR2 YFSETQ. This CDR3 is CASGRAGSGDTQYF. The CDR3 DNA reads as TGCGCCAGCGGGAGGGCCGGTTCTGGAGATACGCAGTATTTT.

This clone was detected only once. The chain carries TRBV4-1 and TRBJ2-1, with 11 bases fitting TRBD2. Trimming at V came to 3 bases and at J to 3 bases, leaving 7 bases not matched to a gene. CDR3 length: 17 amino acids. Germline V CDR1 and CDR2: MGHRA, YSYEKL. The CDR3 protein is CASSHVPGLAVYNEQFF. For the CDR3, the DNA is TGCGCCAGCAGCCACGTACCGGGACTAGCGGTCTACAATGAGCAGTTCTTC.

The rearrangement links TRBV7-2 to TRBJ2-7; TRBD1 agrees at 8 bases. CDR1 SGHTA and CDR2 FQGNSA come from the germline V gene. The ends lost 5 bases at V and 3 bases at J; junction bases unmatched: 12. This CDR3 is 16 amino acids long. The CDR3 protein is CASSETGGLSYYEQYF. CDR3 DNA: TGTGCCAGCAGCGAAACAGGGGGTCTTTCCTACTACGAGCAGTACTTC.

The chain joins TRBV5-6 to TRBJ2-1; 8 bases fit TRBD1. The germline gives CDR1 SGHDT, CDR2 YYEEEE. J was trimmed by 8 bases and V by 0 bases; bases with no gene match: 1. The CDR3 covers 13 residues. DNA for the CDR3: TGTGCCAGCAGCTTGGGACAGGGGTATGAGCAGTTCTTC. Translated, it gives CASSLGQGYEQFF.

The CDR3 DNA sequence: TGTGCCAGCAGTCCCCCGCGGGGGGTGCAGTATTTT. It yields the protein CASSPPRGVQYF. This rearrangement joins TRBV27 to TRBJ2-3; 8 positions agree with TRBD2. Looked up from germline, CDR1 is MNHEY and CDR2 is SMNVEV (reference sequence). The CDR3 has 12 residues. With V trimmed by 5 bases and J by 11 bases, 6 bases remained unmatched.

The rearrangement links TRBV2 to TRBJ2-3, with D hard to call. V gave up 3 bases and J gave up 2 bases, with 18 bases separating them. This CDR3 has 17 amino acids. Germline CDR1 SNHLY, CDR2 FYNNEI. The CDR3 sequence: CASSDLYYTSATDTQYF. CDR3 coding DNA: TGTGCCAGCAGTGATCTATACTATACCTCCGCCACAGATACGCAGTATTTT.

V gene TRBV7-9 combines with J gene TRBJ2-5, with 8 bases that match TRBD1. The DNA matches TRBJ2-7 better at its end, which makes the J call doubtful. From germline, CDR1 is SEHNR and CDR2 FQNEAQ (reference sequence). This CDR3 spans 14 amino acids. CDR3 coding DNA: TGTGCCAGCAGCTTTTGGGACAGGACGAACGAGCAGTACTTC. Amino acid sequence: CASSFWDRTNEQYF.

This clone is a singleton in its sample. The rearrangement joins TRBV7-2 to TRBJ2-7; D remains ambiguous. Trimming shortened V by 5 bases and J by 0 bases, and 5 bases separated the two germline ends. The CDR3 loop spans 12 amino acids. CDR1 and CDR2 from the germline V gene are SGHTA and FQGNSA. For the CDR3, the DNA is TGTGCCAGCAGCAGCATCTCCTACGAGCAGTACTTC. Protein sequence: CASSSISYEQYF.

J is TRBJ2-1 and V is TRBV9; D remains ambiguous. The V end lost 0 bases, the J end lost 3 bases, and 10 bases lay between the germline ends. The germline gives CDR1 SGDLS, CDR2 YYNGEE. The CDR3 spans 15 residues. The CDR3 coding sequence is TGTGCCAGCAGCGTAGCTGAATCTTACTACAATGAGCAGTTCTTC. This translates into CASSVAESYYNEQFF.